The source of this T cell receptor (beta chain) is a study of CD8+CD57+ T cells in acquired aplastic anemia. As for the study in general: Average DNA yield from sorted CD4+ and CD8+ cells was roughly 3.1 ug. Approximately 9.9 million reads, on average, were obtained for CD4+ cells from healthy donors.

Study-wide findings and caveats: Patients and controls were not found to differ significantly in CD8+ Simpson's diversity. Sharing between patients and controls was observed for around 30 CD8+ CDR3 sequences.

V was cut by 2 bases and J by 3 bases, with 20 bases left in between. The CDR3 is made up of 17 amino acids. CDR1 is SGHDN and CDR2 is FVKESK in the germline V gene. CDR3 and TCR beta VDJ profiling relied on genomic DNA as the template. A single record per CDR3 protein comes from TCRdb applying MiXCR to the reads. Among some 210,000 distinct CDR3 sequences, over 60% were seen once, and the ten largest hold about 31%. This clonotype has ten or more counts. Its antigen is unidentified. Sequencing was performed on sorted CD4+, CD8+, or CD8+CD57+ T cells (not recorded which) from PBMCs. The gene calls are TRBV14 and TRBJ2-7; a possible D gene is TRBD1 (5 bases). The sequence derives from a human donor in good health. DNA for the CDR3: TGTGCCAGCAGCCAATGGCAGGGCCGCCTGCACCACTACGAGCAGTACTTC. This gives the protein CASSQWQGRLHHYEQYF.